One sample yielded the 15 T cell receptor beta chains listed below, sequenced in a study of blood T cell repertoires in COVID-19. Generated by immunoSEQ multiplex PCR, the TCRdb table keeps only in-frame clones and is missing some. This sample has 25,000 to 30,000 clones, with approximately 79% found just once. Sequenced material: peripheral blood. Receptor source: a boy younger than 10 with active or convalescent COVID-19.

The gene calls are TRBV18 and TRBJ1-1, with a possible D match to TRBD1 (5 bases). This CDR3 has 12 residues. Trimming shortened V by 2 bases and J by 10 bases, and 11 bases separated the two germline ends. CDR1 is KGHSH and CDR2 is LQKENI in the germline V gene. The CDR3 region is CASSPGARGAFF. The DNA for the CDR3 is TGTGCCAGCTCACCAGGGGCGCGGGGAGCTTTCTTT.

This sequence joins TRBV7-2 and TRBJ1-5; D unclear. V was shortened by 5 bases and J by 1 base, with 9 bases between the two germline ends. Germline CDR1 and CDR2: SGHTA and FQGNSA. The CDR3 contains 14 residues. DNA of the CDR3: TGTGCCAGCAGCCAGACACAGAGCAATCAGCCCCAGCATTTT. It is translated as CASSQTQSNQPQHF.

The chain is built from TRBV19 and TRBJ2-1; 10 bases are a match to TRBD1. The V gene end was trimmed by 5 bases and the J gene end by 8 bases; junction bases not matched to a gene: 12. Germline V lookup: CDR1 LNHDA, CDR2 SQIVND (reference sequence). The CDR3 extends over 16 amino acids. The CDR3 bases are TGTGCCAGTAGTCGATATCTCCGACAGGGGGCGGATGAGCAGTTCTTC. It yields the protein CASSRYLRQGADEQFF.

This clone was detected many times. The J gene is TRBJ2-2, the V gene TRBV6-2 or TRBV6-3; 7 bases are shared with TRBD1. From germline, CDR1 is MNHEY and CDR2 SVGEGT. V was pared by 2 bases and J by 1 base, with 1 base of the junction left unmatched. The CDR3 has 15 residues. The CDR3 region has the DNA TGTGCCAGCAGTTACCGACAGGGGAACACCGGGGAGCTGTTTTTT. Translation gives CASSYRQGNTGELFF.

The sample holds one count of this clone. The chain joins TRBV28 to TRBJ1-4, with 9 bases matching TRBD1. CDR1 is MDHEN, CDR2 SYDVKM, per germline. J was trimmed by 7 bases and V by 6 bases; bases with no gene match: 3. The CDR3 totals 13 residues. The chain's CDR3 is CASSRTGVEKLFF. CDR3 DNA sequence: TGTGCCAGCAGCCGGACAGGGGTTGAAAAACTGTTTTTT. Full variable domain (outside the CDR3, taken from reference TRBV28 and TRBJ1-4): DVKVTQSSRYLVKRTGEKVFLECVQDMDHENMFWYRQDPGLGLRLIYFSYDVKMKEKGDIPEGYSVSREKKERFSLILESASTNQTSMYLCASSRTGVEKLFFGSGTQLSVL.

The chain combines TRBV7-2 with TRBJ2-7; maybe TRBD2 (6 bases). This CDR3 spans 15 amino acids. Germline CDR1 SGHTA, CDR2 FQGNSA. The V end was cut by 5 bases, the J end by 2 bases, with 16 bases between. The CDR3 DNA is TGTGCCAGCAGCCTACCCTTAGCGGAGCCCTACGAGCAGTACTTC. Protein: CASSLPLAEPYEQYF.

In this sample, this clone turned up a few times. The V and J genes are TRBV6-2 or TRBV6-3 and TRBJ2-7; the match to TRBD1 covers 7 bases. Germline V gives CDR1 MNHEY, CDR2 SVGEGT. This CDR3 has 14 amino acids. V shed 6 bases, J shed 12 bases, and the junction held 17 bases outside the gene matches. The CDR3, as DNA: TGTGCCAGCAGCCACAGGGGAGCAGCTCTTCTGGGGTACTTC. Translating gives CASSHRGAALLGYF.

The rearrangement uses TRBV4-2 and TRBJ1-2; 10 bases are a match to TRBD1. CDR3 size: 14 residues. The J segment lost 5 bases and the V segment lost 5 bases, leaving 5 bases of the junction unmatched. Per the germline V gene, CDR1 is LGHNA and CDR2 is YNFKEQ. CDR3 sequence reads: CASSSRQGAYGYTF. CDR3 bases: TGTGCCAGCAGCTCTCGACAGGGGGCTTATGGCTACACCTTC.

This sequence joins TRBV28 and TRBJ1-2, with unresolved D. The CDR3 totals 13 residues. Per germline, CDR1 MDHEN and CDR2 SYDVKM. V was shortened by 6 bases and J by 4 bases, with 12 bases between the two germline ends. CDR3 coding DNA: TGTGCCAGCAGCCGCTCCTCGGGCTATGGCTACACCTTC. Translated: CASSRSSGYGYTF.

V usage is TRBV7-8 and J usage is TRBJ2-1; 9 bases fit TRBD2. The CDR3 is made up of 17 amino acids. Trimming at V came to 4 bases and at J to 4 bases, leaving 11 bases not matched to a gene. Germline CDR1 and CDR2: SGHVS and FQNEAQ. CDR3 bases: TGTGCCAGCAGCTCACCCATAGCGGGAGAGTATTACAATGAGCAGTTCTTC. As protein: CASSSPIAGEYYNEQFF.

The gene calls are TRBV28 and TRBJ1-5; 12 bases map to TRBD1. The CDR3 runs 16 residues. The trim removed 3 bases at V and 2 bases at J, leaving 2 bases unmatched. Germline assignment: CDR1 MDHEN and CDR2 SYDVKM. CDR3 in DNA: TGTGCCAGCAGTTTGGGGACAGGGGGCGGCAATCAGCCCCAGCATTTT. Residues: CASSLGTGGGNQPQHF.

V and J are TRBV6-2 or TRBV6-3 and TRBJ1-1, with D possibly being TRBD1 (5 bases). There are 13 residues in the CDR3. Deletions cut 2 bases from V and 6 bases from J, with 10 bases between. Germline CDR1 and CDR2: MNHEY and SVGEGT. Written as DNA, the CDR3 is TGTGCCAGCAGTTACCTCAGACAGCCTGAAGCTTTCTTT. It translates to CASSYLRQPEAFF.

CDR3 nucleotides: TGTGCCAGCAGTTGGCGGGGACAGACGTACAATGAGCAGTTCTTC. Translated: CASSWRGQTYNEQFF. The chain joins TRBV27 to TRBJ2-1, with D possibly being TRBD1 (7 bases). There are 15 residues in the CDR3. The germline V and J ends were trimmed by 4 bases and 4 bases, with 14 bases remaining between them. In germline, CDR1 is MNHEY, CDR2 SMNVEV (reference sequence).

The chain joins TRBV7-9 to TRBJ2-5, with D maybe TRBD2 (6 bases). V lost 5 bases, J lost 1 base, and 14 bases lay in between. Germline V gene sequence: CDR1 SEHNR, CDR2 FQNEAQ (reference sequence). This CDR3 spans 15 amino acids. The DNA for the CDR3 is TGTGCCAGCAGCCTTCGAAGGACTATCCAAGAGACCCAGTACTTC. Amino acid sequence: CASSLRRTIQETQYF.

J is TRBJ2-7 and V is TRBV11-2, with D tentatively TRBD2 (5 bases). Between the trimmed V and J ends, which lost 5 bases and 6 bases, there was a span of 17 bases. The CDR3 totals 14 residues. Germline lookup yields CDR1 SGHAT and CDR2 FQNNGV. The CDR3 DNA follows: TGTGCCAGCAGCCCTGTCACGGGGAGCGGCGAGCAGTACTTC. It is translated as CASSPVTGSGEQYF.